This T cell receptor (beta chain) originates from a study of CD8+ T cells in alopecia areata. Sequencing templates came from extracted RNA that was reverse transcribed into cDNA. The table came from immunoSEQ multiplex PCR; TCRdb's copy has only in-frame clones and leaves some out. This sample has some 110,000 clones, with about 59% found just once. Stated treatment: oral pan-JAK inhibitor, 5-10 mg twice daily. The CDR3 runs to 16 residues. V was shortened by 6 bases and J by 6 bases, with 20 bases between the two germline ends. Germline V lookup: CDR1 MGHRA, CDR2 YSYEKL. Specimen: CD8+ T cells sorted from blood, collected at week 24, from a patient treated with tofacitinib. The sequence was collected from a human donor with alopecia areata. The J gene is TRBJ2-2, the V gene TRBV4-1, with a possible D match to TRBD2 (6 bases). The CDR3 sequence: CASRRDGGSISGELFF. The CDR3 nucleotides read TGCGCCAGCAGGCGGGACGGTGGCTCGATCTCCGGGGAGCTGTTTTTT.